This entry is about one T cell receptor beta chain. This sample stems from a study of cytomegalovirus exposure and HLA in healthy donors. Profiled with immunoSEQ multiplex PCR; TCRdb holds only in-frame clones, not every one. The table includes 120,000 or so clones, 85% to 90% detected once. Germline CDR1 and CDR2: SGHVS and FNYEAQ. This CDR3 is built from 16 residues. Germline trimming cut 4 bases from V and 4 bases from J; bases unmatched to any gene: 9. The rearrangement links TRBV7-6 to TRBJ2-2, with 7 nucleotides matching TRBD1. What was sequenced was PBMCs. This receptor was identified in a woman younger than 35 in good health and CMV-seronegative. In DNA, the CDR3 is TGTGCCAGCAGCTCATTACAGGGGTCCGCCACCGGGGAGCTGTTTTTT. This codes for CASSSLQGSATGELFF.